The text below deals with one T cell receptor beta chain. Its specificity is not known. This specimen belongs to a study of T cell responses to AZD1222 COVID-19 vaccine. Study findings and constraints: Spike-wide vaccine-associated CD4 TCRs dominated at 160-218 and 743-854.

CDR1 is LNHDA and CDR2 is SQIVND in the germline V gene (reference sequence). The CDR3 has 16 amino acids. After removal of 5 bases from V and 1 base from J, the junction contained 10 bases not matched to a gene. Produced via immunoSEQ multiplex PCR; TCRdb's table is partial and in-frame only. Seen here are about 97,000 clones, around 89% observed once, and the top ten hold around 7%. This TCR was sampled from an adult in good health. The sequenced sample was peripheral blood, obtained on day 0 of AZD1222 vaccination. The chain has TRBV19 and TRBJ2-5; 7 positions agree with TRBD1. The CDR3 loop is CASSSPPGQTQETQYF. CDR3 bases: TGTGCCAGTAGTTCCCCCCCGGGACAGACCCAAGAGACCCAGTACTTC.